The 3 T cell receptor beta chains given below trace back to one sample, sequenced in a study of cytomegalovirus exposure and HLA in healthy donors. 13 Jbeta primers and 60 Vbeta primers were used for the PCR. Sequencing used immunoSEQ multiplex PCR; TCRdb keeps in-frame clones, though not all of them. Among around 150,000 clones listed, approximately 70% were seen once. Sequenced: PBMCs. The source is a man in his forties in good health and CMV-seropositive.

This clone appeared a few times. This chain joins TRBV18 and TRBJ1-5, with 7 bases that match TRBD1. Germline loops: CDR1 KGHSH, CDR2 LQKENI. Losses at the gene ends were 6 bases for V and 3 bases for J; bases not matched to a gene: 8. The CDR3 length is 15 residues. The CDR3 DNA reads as TGTGCCAGCTCCCAGTTGGGACAGACCAATCAGCCCCAGCATTTT. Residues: CASSQLGQTNQPQHF. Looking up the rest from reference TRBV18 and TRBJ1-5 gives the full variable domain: NAGVMQNPRHLVRRRGQEARLRCSPMKGHSHVYWYRQLPEEGLKFMVYLQKENIIDESGMPKERFSAEFPKEGPSILRIQQVVRGDSAAYFCASSQLGQTNQPQHFGDGTRLSIL.

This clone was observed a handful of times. The CDR3 sequence: CASSLIAGGNTEAFF. The CDR3 DNA follows: TGTGCCAGCAGCTTGATTGCGGGGGGGAACACTGAAGCTTTCTTT. The chain is built from TRBV5-4 and TRBJ1-1; TRBD1 might be the D (5 bases). CDR1 and CDR2 (germline): SGHNT, YYREEE (reference sequence). The CDR3 is 15 amino acids. Trimming took off 1 base at V and 1 base at J, with 11 bases between the two ends. Together with reference TRBV5-4 and TRBJ1-1, the CDR3 gives the full variable domain: ETGVTQSPTHLIKTRGQQVTLRCSSQSGHNTVSWYQQALGQGPQFIFQYYREEENGRGNFPPRFSGLQFPNYSSELNVNALELDDSALYLCASSLIAGGNTEAFFGQGTRLTVV.

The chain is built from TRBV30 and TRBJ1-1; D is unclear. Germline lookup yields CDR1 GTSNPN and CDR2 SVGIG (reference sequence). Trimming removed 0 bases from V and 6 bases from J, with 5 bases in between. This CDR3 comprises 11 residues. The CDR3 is CAWSVSAEAFF. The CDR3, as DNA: TGTGCCTGGAGTGTATCGGCTGAAGCTTTCTTT.